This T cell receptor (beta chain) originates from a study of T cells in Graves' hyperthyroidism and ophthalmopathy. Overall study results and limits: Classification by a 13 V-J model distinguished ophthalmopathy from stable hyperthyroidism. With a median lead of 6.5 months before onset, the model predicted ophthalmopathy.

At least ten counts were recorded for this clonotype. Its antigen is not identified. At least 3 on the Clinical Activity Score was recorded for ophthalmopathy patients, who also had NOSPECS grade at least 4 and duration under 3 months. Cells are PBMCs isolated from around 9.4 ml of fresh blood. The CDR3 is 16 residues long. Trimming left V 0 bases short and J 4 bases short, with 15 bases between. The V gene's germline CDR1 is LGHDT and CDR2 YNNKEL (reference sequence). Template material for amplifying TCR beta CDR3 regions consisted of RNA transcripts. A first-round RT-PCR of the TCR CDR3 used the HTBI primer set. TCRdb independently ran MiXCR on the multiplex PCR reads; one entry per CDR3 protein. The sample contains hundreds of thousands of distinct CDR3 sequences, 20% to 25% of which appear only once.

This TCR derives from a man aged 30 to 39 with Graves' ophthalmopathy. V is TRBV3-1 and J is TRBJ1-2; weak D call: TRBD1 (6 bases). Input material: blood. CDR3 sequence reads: CASSQDRGRGVYGYTF. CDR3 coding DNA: TGTGCCAGCAGCCAAGACCGGGGCAGGGGTGTCTATGGCTACACCTTC.